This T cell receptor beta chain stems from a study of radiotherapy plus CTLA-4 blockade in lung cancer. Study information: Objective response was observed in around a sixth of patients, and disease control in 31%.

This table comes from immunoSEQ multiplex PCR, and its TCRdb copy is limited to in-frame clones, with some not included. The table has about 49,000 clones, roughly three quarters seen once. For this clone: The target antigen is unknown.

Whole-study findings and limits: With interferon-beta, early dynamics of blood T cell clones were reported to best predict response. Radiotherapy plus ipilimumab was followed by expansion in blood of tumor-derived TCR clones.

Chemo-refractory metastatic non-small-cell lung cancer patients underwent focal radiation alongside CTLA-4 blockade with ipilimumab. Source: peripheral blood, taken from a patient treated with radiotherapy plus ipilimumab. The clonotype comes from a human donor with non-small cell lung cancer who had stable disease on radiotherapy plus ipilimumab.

The CDR3 DNA reads as TGTGCCAGCGCCGGTGGTGTGCACTCTGGAAACACCATATATTTT. It specifies CASAGGVHSGNTIYF. The chain combines TRBV7-6 with TRBJ1-3; no firm D call. This CDR3 has 15 amino acids. Germline V gene lookup returns CDR1 SGHVS and CDR2 FNYEAQ. The V gene lost 8 bases and the J gene lost 0 bases, with 14 bases spanning the gap. The variable domain in full, completed from reference TRBV7-6 and TRBJ1-3, reads GAGVSQSPRYKVTKRGQDVALRCDPISGHVSLYWYRQALGQGPEFLTYFNYEAQQDKSGLPNDRFSAERPEGSISTLTIQRTEQRDSAMYRCASAGGVHSGNTIYFGEGSWLTVV.